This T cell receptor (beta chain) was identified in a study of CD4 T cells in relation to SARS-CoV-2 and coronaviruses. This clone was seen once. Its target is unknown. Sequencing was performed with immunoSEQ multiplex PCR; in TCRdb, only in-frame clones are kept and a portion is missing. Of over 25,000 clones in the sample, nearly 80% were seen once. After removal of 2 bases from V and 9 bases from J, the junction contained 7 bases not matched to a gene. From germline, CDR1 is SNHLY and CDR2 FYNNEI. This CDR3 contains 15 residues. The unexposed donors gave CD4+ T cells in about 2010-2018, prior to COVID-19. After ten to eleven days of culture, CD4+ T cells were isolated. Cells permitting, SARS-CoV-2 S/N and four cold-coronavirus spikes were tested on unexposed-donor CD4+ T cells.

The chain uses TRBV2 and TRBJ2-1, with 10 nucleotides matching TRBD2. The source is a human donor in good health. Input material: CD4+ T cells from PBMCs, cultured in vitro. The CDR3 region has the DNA TGTGCCAGCAGTGAAAATCTAGCGGGAGTCGGTGAGCAGTTCTTC. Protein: CASSENLAGVGEQFF.